This passage covers 27 T cell receptor beta chains from one sample sequenced in a study of cytomegalovirus exposure and HLA in healthy donors. A multiplex PCR was run with 60 Vbeta primers and 13 Jbeta primers. Using immunoSEQ multiplex PCR, the repertoire was profiled, and TCRdb retains in-frame clones only, with some absent. The sample records more than 85,000 clones, approximately 79% being singletons. Sequenced: PBMCs. The receptors derive from a young man in good health and CMV-seropositive.

The chain combines TRBV10-3 with TRBJ1-1, with 9 bases identical to TRBD1. V trimming: 6 bases; J trimming: 3 bases; junction bases outside the gene matches: 5. CDR3 length equals 14 residues. The V gene's germline CDR1 is ENHRY and CDR2 SYGVKD. CDR3 bases: TGTGCCATCAGCAGGACAGGGGAGTACACTGAAGCTTTCTTT. Translating gives CAISRTGEYTEAFF.

This chain connects TRBV5-1 to TRBJ2-2, with 8 bases matching TRBD2. The CDR3 has 13 amino acids. Germline values: CDR1 SGHRS, CDR2 YFSETQ. Trimming at V came to 4 bases and at J to 7 bases, leaving 3 bases not matched to a gene. CDR3 in DNA: TGCGCCAGCAGCCCCGGGGGGGGCGGGGAGCTGTTTTTT. Its translation is CASSPGGGGELFF.

The gene calls are TRBV10-3 and TRBJ2-2, with 7 bases aligning to TRBD1. Trimming cost V 0 bases and J 1 base; bases outside gene matches: 5. The CDR3 totals 17 residues. Germline loops: CDR1 ENHRY, CDR2 SYGVKD. The CDR3 region has the DNA TGTGCCATCAGTGAGTCCTATTCAGGGGGGAACACCGGGGAGCTGTTTTTT. It yields the protein CAISESYSGGNTGELFF.

This clone appeared a few times. The J gene is TRBJ1-2, the V gene TRBV6-6; maybe TRBD1 (6 bases). Germline V lookup: CDR1 MNHNY, CDR2 SVGAGI (reference sequence). Trimming stripped 5 bases from V and 6 bases from J, with 19 bases between. This CDR3 is 15 amino acids long. This chain's CDR3 is CASSLLVMDRDGYTF. For the CDR3, the DNA is TGTGCCAGCAGTCTTCTAGTTATGGACAGAGATGGCTACACCTTC.

The gene calls are TRBV7-9 and TRBJ2-1; D unclear. CDR3 size: 14 residues. Germline assignment: CDR1 SEHNR and CDR2 FQNEAQ (reference sequence). V lost 5 bases and J lost 0, with 8 bases in between. CDR3 in amino acids: CASSRTDSYNEQFF. DNA of the CDR3: TGTGCCAGCAGCCGCACAGACTCCTACAATGAGCAGTTCTTC.

V and J are TRBV6-6 and TRBJ2-3; TRBD1 agrees at 8 bases. V lost 2 bases, J lost 6 bases, and 1 base stayed unmatched. The germline V gene has CDR1 MNHNY and CDR2 SVGAGI (reference sequence). The CDR3 length is 13 residues. CDR3 coding DNA: TGTGCCAGCAGTTACAGACAGGGGGATACGCAGTATTTT. Protein: CASSYRQGDTQYF.

The genes are TRBV5-4 and TRBJ2-2; weak D call: TRBD2 (6 bases). Trimming took 0 bases from V and 0 from J, leaving 15 bases between them. CDR1 and CDR2 from the germline V gene are SGHNT and YYREEE (reference sequence). There are 18 residues in the CDR3. CDR3 region: CASSLGLAIIANTGELFF. CDR3 coding DNA: TGTGCCAGCAGCTTGGGTCTAGCGATCATCGCGAACACCGGGGAGCTGTTTTTT.

The chain carries TRBV7-8 and TRBJ1-2, with 7 nucleotides matching TRBD1. Germline values: CDR1 SGHVS, CDR2 FQNEAQ. The CDR3 sequence is 14 residues long. The J segment lost 8 bases and the V segment lost 1 base, leaving 7 bases of the junction unmatched. This CDR3 is CASSLEAGGRGYTF. As DNA, the CDR3 is TGTGCCAGCAGCTTAGAGGCAGGGGGGAGGGGCTACACCTTC. Full variable domain (rest looked up from reference TRBV7-8 and TRBJ1-2): GAGVSQSPRYKVAKRGQDVALRCDPISGHVSLFWYQQALGQGPEFLTYFQNEAQLDKSGLPSDRFFAERPEGSVSTLKIQRTQQEDSAVYLCASSLEAGGRGYTFGSGTRLTVV.

The rearrangement joins TRBV7-6 to TRBJ2-7, with D possibly TRBD2 on 5 matching bases. Trimming removed 1 base from V and 3 bases from J, with 16 bases in between. The CDR3 runs to 16 residues. Germline values: CDR1 SGHVS, CDR2 FNYEAQ. Here the CDR3 reads CASSLDSGGIGYEQYF. The CDR3, as DNA: TGTGCCAGCAGCTTAGATTCCGGAGGAATTGGCTACGAGCAGTACTTC.

This clone occurred a few times. The J gene is TRBJ1-5, the V gene TRBV19; the D gene is possibly TRBD1 (5 bases). Germline V gene data show CDR1 as LNHDA and CDR2 as SQIVND (reference sequence). V lost 4 bases to trimming and J lost 6 bases, with 10 bases between them. The CDR3 length is 13 residues. CDR3 DNA sequence: TGTGCCAGTAGTAGTTCAGGGTTTCAGCCCCAGCATTTT. Encoded protein: CASSSSGFQPQHF.

The chain joins TRBV4-3 to TRBJ1-2, with D perhaps TRBD1 (5 bases). CDR3 length: 14 residues. Germline V gives CDR1 LGHNA, CDR2 YSLEER. V was clipped by 4 bases and J by 4 bases, with 13 bases between them. DNA for the CDR3: TGCGCCAGCAGCCGAGACCGCGACAGCTATGGCTACACCTTC. Protein product: CASSRDRDSYGYTF.

This sequence joins TRBV4-2 and TRBJ2-2, with a weak D call TRBD2 (6 bases). Trimming left V 1 base short and J 4 bases short, with 10 bases between. This CDR3 contains 15 residues. Germline V lookup: CDR1 LGHNA, CDR2 YNFKEQ. CDR3: CASSQVGGVTGELFF. CDR3 bases: TGTGCCAGCAGCCAAGTGGGAGGTGTCACCGGGGAGCTGTTTTTT.

The rearrangement uses TRBV4-2 and TRBJ2-5; 14 bases are a match to TRBD2. The J call could be wrong; TRBJ2-7 is a better fit for the DNA end. This CDR3 comprises 19 residues. CDR1 LGHNA and CDR2 YNFKEQ come from the germline V gene. CDR3 region: CASSHPGTSGGEHSYEQYF. CDR3 coding DNA: TGTGCCAGCAGCCACCCTGGGACTAGCGGGGGAGAGCACTCCTACGAGCAGTACTTC.

This chain links TRBV28 with TRBJ1-2; TRBD1 matches at 9 bases. CDR3 size: 18 residues. Trimming at V came to 2 bases and at J to 4 bases, leaving 14 bases not matched to a gene. Germline CDR1 MDHEN, CDR2 SYDVKM. The CDR3 nucleotides read TGTGCCAGCAGTTTAGCTCCGGGACAGGGCGATCAATCCTATGGCTACACCTTC. Translating gives CASSLAPGQGDQSYGYTF.

V gene TRBV4-3 combines with J gene TRBJ1-6; 9 bases fit TRBD1. The CDR3 contains 12 residues. V lost 5 bases to trimming and J lost 12 bases; unmatched junction nucleotides: 2. Germline V gene data show CDR1 as LGHNA and CDR2 as YSLEER. CDR3 protein: CASSATGGPLHF. In nucleotides, the CDR3 is TGCGCCAGCAGCGCGACAGGGGGACCCCTCCACTTT.

This clone is labeled as large. J is TRBJ2-7 and V is TRBV9; weak D call: TRBD2 (6 bases). The V and J ends lost 1 base and 6 bases respectively, with 8 bases between them. The V gene's germline CDR1 is SGDLS and CDR2 YYNGEE. The CDR3 is made up of 12 amino acids. CDR3 protein: CASSVLGGEQYF. CDR3 DNA: TGTGCCAGCAGCGTACTGGGGGGCGAGCAGTACTTC.

The CDR3 DNA reads as TGTGCCAGCAGCGTAGAGCACGGGGGTGAGACCCAGTACTTC. It translates to CASSVEHGGETQYF. This chain connects TRBV9 to TRBJ2-5; D may be TRBD2 (6 bases). Trimming left V 0 bases short and J 5 bases short, with 11 bases between. In germline, CDR1 is SGDLS, CDR2 YYNGEE. The CDR3 runs to 14 residues.

V is TRBV29-1 and J is TRBJ1-2; 8 bases fit TRBD1. After removal of 3 bases from V and 4 bases from J, the junction contained 1 base not matched to a gene. CDR3 length: 12 amino acids. Germline V gives CDR1 SQVTM, CDR2 ANQGSEA. Written as DNA, the CDR3 is TGCAGCGTTGACAGGGGGCTCTATGGCTACACCTTC. It translates to CSVDRGLYGYTF.

CDR3 sequence reads: CASRNLQGATYEQYF. In DNA, the CDR3 is TGTGCCAGCAGGAACTTACAGGGGGCCACCTACGAGCAGTACTTC. The V and J genes are TRBV13 and TRBJ2-7; TRBD1 matches at 9 bases. J was trimmed by 2 bases and V by 6 bases; bases with no gene match: 8. Germline CDR1 is PRHDT and CDR2 is FYEKMQ (reference sequence). The CDR3 is 15 residues long. Variable domain in full (rest from reference TRBV13 and TRBJ2-7): AAGVIQSPRHLIKEKRETATLKCYPIPRHDTVYWYQQGPGQDPQFLISFYEKMQSDKGSIPDRFSAQQFSDYHSELNMSSLELGDSALYFCASRNLQGATYEQYFGPGTRLTVT.

The chain has TRBV13 and TRBJ2-5; tentative D call: TRBD2 (6 bases). The J call may be wrong; the DNA end is better matched by TRBJ2-7. The CDR3 has 12 residues. CDR1 and CDR2 (germline): PRHDT, FYEKMQ (reference sequence). The CDR3 DNA sequence: TGTGCCAGCAGCCGCGGGGCGCACGAGCAGTACTTC. It translates to CASSRGAHEQYF.

Only a few counts were recorded for this clone. The gene calls are TRBV10-1 and TRBJ2-5, with D tentatively TRBD1 (6 bases). This CDR3 has 13 amino acids. Germline CDR1 reads WNHNN; CDR2 reads SYGVQD (reference sequence). The ends were cut back, 4 bases at V and 1 base at J, with 7 bases in the middle. CDR3 coding DNA: TGCGCCAGCAGTGGGGGGCCCCAAGAGACCCAGTACTTC. Its protein product is CASSGGPQETQYF.

The chain recombines TRBV5-6 with TRBJ1-2; possibly TRBD1 for D (5 bases). With 4 bases removed from V and 8 bases from J, the gap between germline ends came to 18 bases. CDR1 is SGHDT, CDR2 YYEEEE, per germline. The CDR3 totals 14 residues. CDR3 residues: CASSPVDTGRGYTF. The CDR3 coding sequence is TGTGCCAGCAGCCCGGTAGATACAGGCCGGGGCTACACCTTC.

V is TRBV5-5 and J is TRBJ2-5, with D perhaps matching TRBD2 (6 bases). Germline V gene data show CDR1 as SGHKS and CDR2 as YYEKEE (reference sequence). This CDR3 contains 13 residues. V was shortened by 4 bases and J by 5 bases, with 12 bases between the two germline ends. The CDR3 nucleotides are TGTGCCAGCAGCCGACAGAGCGGGGAGACCCAGTACTTC. It is translated as CASSRQSGETQYF.

V and J are TRBV19 and TRBJ2-2; tentatively, D is TRBD1 (5 bases). The germline gives CDR1 LNHDA, CDR2 SQIVND (reference sequence). This CDR3 has 13 amino acids. With 5 bases removed from V and 6 bases from J, the gap between germline ends came to 10 bases. CDR3 protein: CASSSQGAGELFF. For the CDR3, the DNA is TGTGCCAGTAGTTCCCAGGGCGCCGGGGAGCTGTTTTTT.

The chain uses TRBV27 and TRBJ1-1; D is unresolved. The germline V gene encodes CDR1 MNHEY and CDR2 SMNVEV (reference sequence). V was trimmed by 5 bases and J by 4 bases, leaving 14 bases between them. This CDR3 is built from 14 residues. The CDR3 loop reads CASSPFASGTEAFF. CDR3 bases: TGTGCCAGCAGTCCATTCGCCTCGGGCACTGAAGCTTTCTTT.

This clone is a singleton in its sample. The chain combines TRBV30 with TRBJ2-1, with 9 bases identical to TRBD2. J gave up 5 bases and V 3 bases, and 5 bases lay outside the gene matches. Germline V gene lookup returns CDR1 GTSNPN and CDR2 SVGIG (reference sequence). The CDR3 sequence is 14 residues long. The DNA of the CDR3 is TGTGCCTGGAGCCCGGGACTAGCCGACAATGAGCAGTTCTTC. As protein: CAWSPGLADNEQFF.

The rearrangement links TRBV5-1 to TRBJ2-1; D is perhaps TRBD2 (6 bases). With 0 bases removed from V and 8 bases from J, the gap between germline ends came to 15 bases. The CDR3 covers 15 residues. The germline V gene encodes CDR1 SGHRS and CDR2 YFSETQ. The CDR3 DNA follows: TGCGCCAGCAGCTTGGCCCCCGGGGGACCCGATGAGCAGTTCTTC. Translation gives CASSLAPGGPDEQFF.